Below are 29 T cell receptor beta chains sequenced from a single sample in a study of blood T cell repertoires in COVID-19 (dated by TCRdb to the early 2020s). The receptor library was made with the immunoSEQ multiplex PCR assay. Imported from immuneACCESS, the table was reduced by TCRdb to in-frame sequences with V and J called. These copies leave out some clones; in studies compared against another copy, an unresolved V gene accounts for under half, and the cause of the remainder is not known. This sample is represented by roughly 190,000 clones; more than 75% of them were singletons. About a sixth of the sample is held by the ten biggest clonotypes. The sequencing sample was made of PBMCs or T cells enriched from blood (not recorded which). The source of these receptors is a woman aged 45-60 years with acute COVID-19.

This CDR3 reads CASSVEVQGNEQFF. Here the CDR3 DNA reads TGTGCCAGCAGCGTAGAGGTACAGGGAAATGAGCAGTTCTTC. The chain recombines TRBV9 with TRBJ2-1, with a possible D match to TRBD1 (6 bases). Deletions cut 0 bases from V and 7 bases from J, with 11 bases between. Germline V gene lookup returns CDR1 SGDLS and CDR2 YYNGEE. The CDR3 covers 14 residues. Full variable domain (outside the CDR3, taken from reference TRBV9 and TRBJ2-1): DSGVTQTPKHLITATGQRVTLRCSPRSGDLSVYWYQQSLDQGLQFLIQYYNGEERAKGNILERFSAQQFPDLHSELNLSSLELGDSALYFCASSVEVQGNEQFFGPGTRLTVL.

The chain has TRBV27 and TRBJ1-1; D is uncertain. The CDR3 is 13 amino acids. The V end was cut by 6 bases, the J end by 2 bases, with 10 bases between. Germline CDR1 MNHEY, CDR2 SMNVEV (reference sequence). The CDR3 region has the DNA TGTGCCAGCAGCTCCCGGGGAAACACTGAAGCTTTCTTT. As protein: CASSSRGNTEAFF.

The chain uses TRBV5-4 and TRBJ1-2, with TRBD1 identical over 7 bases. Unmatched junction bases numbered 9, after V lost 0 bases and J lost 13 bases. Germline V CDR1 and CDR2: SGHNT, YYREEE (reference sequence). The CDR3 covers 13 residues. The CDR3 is CASSLVQGDKATF. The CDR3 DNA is TGTGCCAGCAGCTTGGTCCAGGGGGATAAGGCCACCTTC. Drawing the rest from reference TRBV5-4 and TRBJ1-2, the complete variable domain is ETGVTQSPTHLIKTRGQQVTLRCSSQSGHNTVSWYQQALGQGPQFIFQYYREEENGRGNFPPRFSGLQFPNYSSELNVNALELDDSALYLCASSLVQGDKATFGSGTRLTVV.

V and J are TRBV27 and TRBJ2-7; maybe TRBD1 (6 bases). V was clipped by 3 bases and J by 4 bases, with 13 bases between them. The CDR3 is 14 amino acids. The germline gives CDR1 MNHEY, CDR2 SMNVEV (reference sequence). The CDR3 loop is CASSFSQGSYEQYV. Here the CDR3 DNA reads TGTGCCAGCAGTTTTTCACAGGGATCTTACGAGCAGTACGTC.

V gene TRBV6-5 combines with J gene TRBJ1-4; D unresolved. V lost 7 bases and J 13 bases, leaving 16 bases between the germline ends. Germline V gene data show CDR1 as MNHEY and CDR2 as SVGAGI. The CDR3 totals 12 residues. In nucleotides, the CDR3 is TGTGCCAGCATATCCCCGCACAATCGACTGTTTTTT. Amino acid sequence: CASISPHNRLFF.

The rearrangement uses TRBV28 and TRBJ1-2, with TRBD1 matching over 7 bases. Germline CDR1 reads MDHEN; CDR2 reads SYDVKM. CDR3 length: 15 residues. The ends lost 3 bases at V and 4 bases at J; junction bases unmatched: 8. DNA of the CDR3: TGTGCCAGCAGTTTTAGGACAGGCGAGAGCTATGGCTACACCTTC. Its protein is CASSFRTGESYGYTF.

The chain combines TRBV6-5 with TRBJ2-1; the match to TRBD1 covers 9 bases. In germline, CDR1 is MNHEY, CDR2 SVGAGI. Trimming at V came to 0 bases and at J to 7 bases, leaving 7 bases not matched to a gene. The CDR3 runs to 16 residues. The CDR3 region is CASSYSLGTGRNEQFF. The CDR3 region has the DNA TGTGCCAGCAGTTACTCCTTAGGGACAGGGAGAAATGAGCAGTTCTTC.

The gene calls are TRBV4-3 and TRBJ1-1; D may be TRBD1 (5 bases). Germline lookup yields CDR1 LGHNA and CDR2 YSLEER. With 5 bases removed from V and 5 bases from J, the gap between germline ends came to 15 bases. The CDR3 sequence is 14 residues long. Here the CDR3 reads CASSFRAGGTEAFF. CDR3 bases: TGCGCCAGCAGCTTCCGGGCCGGGGGAACTGAAGCTTTCTTT.

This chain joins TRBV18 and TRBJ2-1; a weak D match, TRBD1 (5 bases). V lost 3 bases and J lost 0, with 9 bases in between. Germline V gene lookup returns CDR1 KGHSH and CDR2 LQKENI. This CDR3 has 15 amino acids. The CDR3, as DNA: TGTGCCAGCTCACCCACAGGTGCCTCCTACAATGAGCAGTTCTTC. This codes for CASSPTGASYNEQFF.

CDR3 nucleotide sequence: TGTGCCAGCAGTCCCTACCTCAATAGCGGCTACACCTTC. Amino acids: CASSPYLNSGYTF. The chain combines TRBV27 with TRBJ1-2, with D unclear. V was cut by 5 bases and J by 8 bases, with 15 bases left in between. This CDR3 spans 13 amino acids. Germline V gives CDR1 MNHEY, CDR2 SMNVEV (reference sequence).

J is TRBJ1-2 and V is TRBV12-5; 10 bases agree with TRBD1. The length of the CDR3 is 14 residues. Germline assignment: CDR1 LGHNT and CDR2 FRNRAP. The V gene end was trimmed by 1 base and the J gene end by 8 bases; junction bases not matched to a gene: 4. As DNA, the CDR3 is TGTGCTAGTGGTTTGGGCCCGACAGGGGGCGGCTACACCTTC. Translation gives CASGLGPTGGGYTF.

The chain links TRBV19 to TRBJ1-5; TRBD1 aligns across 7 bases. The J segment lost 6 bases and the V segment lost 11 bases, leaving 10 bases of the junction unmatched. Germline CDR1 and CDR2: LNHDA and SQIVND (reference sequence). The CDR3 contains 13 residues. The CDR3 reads CASRDSFAQPQHF. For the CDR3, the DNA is TGTGCCTCGAGGGACAGTTTTGCTCAGCCCCAGCATTTT. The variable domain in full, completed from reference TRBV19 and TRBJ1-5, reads DGGITQSPKYLFRKEGQNVTLSCEQNLNHDAMYWYRQDPGQGLRLIYYSQIVNDFQKGDIAEGYSVSREKKESFPLTVTSAQKNPTAFYLCASRDSFAQPQHFGDGTRLSIL.

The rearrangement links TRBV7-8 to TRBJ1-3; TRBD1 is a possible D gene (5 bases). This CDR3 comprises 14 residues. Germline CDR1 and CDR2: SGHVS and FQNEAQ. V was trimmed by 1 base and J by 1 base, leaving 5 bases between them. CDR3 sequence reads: CASSLGQSGNTIYF. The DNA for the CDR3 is TGTGCCAGCAGCTTAGGACAGTCTGGAAACACCATATATTTT. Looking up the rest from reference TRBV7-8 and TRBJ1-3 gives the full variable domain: GAGVSQSPRYKVAKRGQDVALRCDPISGHVSLFWYQQALGQGPEFLTYFQNEAQLDKSGLPSDRFFAERPEGSVSTLKIQRTQQEDSAVYLCASSLGQSGNTIYFGEGSWLTVV.

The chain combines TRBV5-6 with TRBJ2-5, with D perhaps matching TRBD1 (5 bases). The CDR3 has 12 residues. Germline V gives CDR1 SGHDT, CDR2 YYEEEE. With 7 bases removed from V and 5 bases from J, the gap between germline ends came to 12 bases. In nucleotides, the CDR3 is TGTGCCAGCTCCAGACCAGGGGAGACCCAGTACTTC. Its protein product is CASSRPGETQYF.

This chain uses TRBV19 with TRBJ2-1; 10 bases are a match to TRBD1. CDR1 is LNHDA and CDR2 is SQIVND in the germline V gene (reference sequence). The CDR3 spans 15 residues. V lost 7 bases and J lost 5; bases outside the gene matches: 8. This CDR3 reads CASTETGGPHNEQFF. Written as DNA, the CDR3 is TGTGCCAGTACGGAGACAGGGGGCCCCCACAATGAGCAGTTCTTC.

The CDR3 DNA reads TGTGCCAGCAGCGTAGAGCGGGGGGGCCAGGAGACCCAGTACTTC. It translates to CASSVERGGQETQYF. V is TRBV9 and J is TRBJ2-5, with TRBD2 matching 10 bases. V shed 0 bases and J 5 bases; nucleotides not matched to a gene: 4. CDR3 size: 15 residues. The germline V gene has CDR1 SGDLS and CDR2 YYNGEE.

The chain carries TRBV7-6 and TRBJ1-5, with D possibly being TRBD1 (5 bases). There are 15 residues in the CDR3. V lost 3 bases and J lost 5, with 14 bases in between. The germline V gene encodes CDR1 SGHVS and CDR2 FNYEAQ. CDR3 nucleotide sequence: TGTGCCAGCAGCTTGTGGCAGGGAAGTGATCAGCCCCAGCATTTT. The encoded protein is CASSLWQGSDQPQHF. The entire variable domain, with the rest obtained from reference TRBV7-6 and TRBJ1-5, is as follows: GAGVSQSPRYKVTKRGQDVALRCDPISGHVSLYWYRQALGQGPEFLTYFNYEAQQDKSGLPNDRFSAERPEGSISTLTIQRTEQRDSAMYRCASSLWQGSDQPQHFGDGTRLSIL.

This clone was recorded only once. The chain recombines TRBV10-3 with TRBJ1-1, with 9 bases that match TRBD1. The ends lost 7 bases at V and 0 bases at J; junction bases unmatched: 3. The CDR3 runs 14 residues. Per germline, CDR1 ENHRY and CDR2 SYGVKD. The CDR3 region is CAINRQGVNTEAFF. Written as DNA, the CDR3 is TGTGCCATCAATCGACAGGGGGTGAACACTGAAGCTTTCTTT.

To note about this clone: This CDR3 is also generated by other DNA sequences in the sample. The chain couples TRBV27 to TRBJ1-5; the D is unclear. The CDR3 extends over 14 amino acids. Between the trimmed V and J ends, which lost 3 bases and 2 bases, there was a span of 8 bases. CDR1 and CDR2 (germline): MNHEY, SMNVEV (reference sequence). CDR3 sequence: CASSFRGGNQPQHF. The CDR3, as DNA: TGTGCCAGCAGTTTTAGAGGAGGCAATCAGCCCCAGCATTTT.

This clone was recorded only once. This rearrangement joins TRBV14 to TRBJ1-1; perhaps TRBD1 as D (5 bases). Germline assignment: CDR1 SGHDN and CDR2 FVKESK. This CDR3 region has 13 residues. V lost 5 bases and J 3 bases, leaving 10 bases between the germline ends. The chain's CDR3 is CASSGQGYTEAFF. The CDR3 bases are TGTGCCAGCAGCGGGCAGGGCTACACTGAAGCTTTCTTT. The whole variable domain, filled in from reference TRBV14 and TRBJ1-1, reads EAGVTQFPSHSVIEKGQTVTLRCDPISGHDNLYWYRRVMGKEIKFLLHFVKESKQDESGMPNNRFLAERTGGTYSTLKVQPAELEDSGVYFCASSGQGYTEAFFGQGTRLTVV.

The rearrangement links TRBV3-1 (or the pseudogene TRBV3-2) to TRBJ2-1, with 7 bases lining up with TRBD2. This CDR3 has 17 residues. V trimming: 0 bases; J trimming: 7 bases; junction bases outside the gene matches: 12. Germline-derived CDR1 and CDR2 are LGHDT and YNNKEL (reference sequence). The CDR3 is CASSQDRAAGVGNEQFF. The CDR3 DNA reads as TGTGCCAGCAGCCAAGATCGGGCCGCGGGGGTGGGTAATGAGCAGTTCTTC.

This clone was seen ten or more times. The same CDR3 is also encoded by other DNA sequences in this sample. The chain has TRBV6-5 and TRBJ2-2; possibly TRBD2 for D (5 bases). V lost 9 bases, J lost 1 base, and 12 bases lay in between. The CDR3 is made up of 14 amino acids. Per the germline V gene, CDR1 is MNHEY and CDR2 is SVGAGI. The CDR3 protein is CASRPRGNTGELFF. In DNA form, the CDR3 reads TGTGCCAGTCGCCCCCGGGGGAACACCGGGGAGCTGTTTTTT.

The CDR3 sequence: CASRIELNSPLHF. CDR3 DNA sequence: TGCGCCAGCAGAATTGAGCTTAATTCACCCCTCCACTTT. The genes are TRBV5-1 and TRBJ1-6; the D is unclear. The CDR3 length is 13 residues. Germline assignment: CDR1 SGHRS and CDR2 YFSETQ. V was shortened by 5 bases and J by 6 bases, with 9 bases between the two germline ends. Variable domain in full (rest from reference TRBV5-1 and TRBJ1-6): KAGVTQTPRYLIKTRGQQVTLSCSPISGHRSVSWYQQTPGQGLQFLFEYFSETQRNKGNFPGRFSGRQFSNSRSEMNVSTLELGDSALYLCASRIELNSPLHFGNGTRLTVT.

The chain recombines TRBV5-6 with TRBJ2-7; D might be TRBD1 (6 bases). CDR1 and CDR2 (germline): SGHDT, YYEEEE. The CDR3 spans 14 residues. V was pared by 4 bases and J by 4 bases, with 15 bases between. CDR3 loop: CASSLTGPSYEQYV. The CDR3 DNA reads TGTGCCAGCAGCCTGACAGGCCCATCTTACGAGCAGTACGTC.

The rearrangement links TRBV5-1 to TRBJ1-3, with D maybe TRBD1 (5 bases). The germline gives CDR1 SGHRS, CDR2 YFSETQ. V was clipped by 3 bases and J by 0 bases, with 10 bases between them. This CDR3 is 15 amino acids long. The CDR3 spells CASSSGGGSGNTIYF. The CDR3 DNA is TGCGCCAGCAGCTCCGGGGGGGGCTCTGGAAACACCATATATTTT.

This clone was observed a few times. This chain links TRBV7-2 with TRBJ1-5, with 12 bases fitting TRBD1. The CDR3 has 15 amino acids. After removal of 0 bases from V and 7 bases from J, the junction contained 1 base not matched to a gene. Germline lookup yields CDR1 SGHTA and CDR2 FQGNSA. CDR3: CASSLAGTGGQPQHF. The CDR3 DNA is TGTGCCAGCAGCTTAGCCGGGACAGGGGGCCAGCCCCAGCATTTT.

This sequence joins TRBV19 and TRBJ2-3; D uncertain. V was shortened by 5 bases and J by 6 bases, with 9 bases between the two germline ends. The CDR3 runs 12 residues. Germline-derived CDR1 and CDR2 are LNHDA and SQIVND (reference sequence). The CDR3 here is CASSFLLDTQYF. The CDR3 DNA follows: TGTGCCAGTAGTTTCCTCCTGGATACGCAGTATTTT.

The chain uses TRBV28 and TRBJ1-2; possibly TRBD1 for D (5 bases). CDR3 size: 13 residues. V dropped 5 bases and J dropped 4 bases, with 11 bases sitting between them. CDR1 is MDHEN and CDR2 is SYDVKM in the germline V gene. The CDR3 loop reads CASSLTVPYGYTF. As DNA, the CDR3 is TGTGCCAGCAGTCTGACAGTTCCCTATGGCTACACCTTC.

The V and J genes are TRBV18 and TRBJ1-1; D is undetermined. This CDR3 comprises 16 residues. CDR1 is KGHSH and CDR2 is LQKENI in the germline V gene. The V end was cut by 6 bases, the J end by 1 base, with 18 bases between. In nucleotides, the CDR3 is TGTGCCAGCTCCCGCTCGCCCCAGGCCGAGAACACTGAAGCTTTCTTT. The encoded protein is CASSRSPQAENTEAFF.